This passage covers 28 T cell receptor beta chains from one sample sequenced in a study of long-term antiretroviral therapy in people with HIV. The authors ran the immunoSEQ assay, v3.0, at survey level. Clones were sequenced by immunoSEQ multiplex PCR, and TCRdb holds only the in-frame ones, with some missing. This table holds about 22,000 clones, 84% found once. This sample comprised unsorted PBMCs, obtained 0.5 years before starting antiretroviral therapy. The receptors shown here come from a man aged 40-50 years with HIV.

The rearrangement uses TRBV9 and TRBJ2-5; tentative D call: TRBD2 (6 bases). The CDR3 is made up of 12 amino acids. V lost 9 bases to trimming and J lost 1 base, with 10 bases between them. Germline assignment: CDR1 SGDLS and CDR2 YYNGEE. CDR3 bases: TGTGCCATGGGGGGTTCCCAAGAGACCCAGTACTTC. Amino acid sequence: CAMGGSQETQYF.

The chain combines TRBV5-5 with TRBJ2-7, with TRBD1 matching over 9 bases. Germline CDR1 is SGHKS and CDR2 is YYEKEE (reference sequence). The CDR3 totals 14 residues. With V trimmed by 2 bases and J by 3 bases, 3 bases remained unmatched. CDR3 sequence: CASSFGTGHYEQYF. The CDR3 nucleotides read TGTGCCAGCAGCTTCGGGACAGGGCACTACGAGCAGTACTTC.

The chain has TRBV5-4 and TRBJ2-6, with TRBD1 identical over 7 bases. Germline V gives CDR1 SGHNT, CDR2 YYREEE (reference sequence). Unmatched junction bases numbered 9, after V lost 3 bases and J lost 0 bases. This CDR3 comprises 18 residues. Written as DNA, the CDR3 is TGTGCCAGCAGCTACCCAGAGGGGGACAGCTCTGGGGCCAACGTCCTGACTTTC. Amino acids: CASSYPEGDSSGANVLTF.

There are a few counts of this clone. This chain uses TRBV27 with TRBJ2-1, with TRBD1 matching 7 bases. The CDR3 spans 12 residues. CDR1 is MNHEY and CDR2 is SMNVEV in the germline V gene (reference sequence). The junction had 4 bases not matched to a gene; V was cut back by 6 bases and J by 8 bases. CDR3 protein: CASSSTGDEQFF. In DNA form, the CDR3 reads TGTGCCAGCAGCTCAACAGGGGATGAGCAGTTCTTC.

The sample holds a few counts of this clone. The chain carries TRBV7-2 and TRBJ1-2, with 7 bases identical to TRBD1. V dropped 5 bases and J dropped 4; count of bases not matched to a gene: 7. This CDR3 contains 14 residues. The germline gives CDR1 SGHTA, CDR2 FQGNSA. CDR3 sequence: CASSPGTAAYGYTF. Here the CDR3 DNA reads TGTGCCAGCAGCCCAGGGACAGCCGCCTATGGCTACACCTTC.

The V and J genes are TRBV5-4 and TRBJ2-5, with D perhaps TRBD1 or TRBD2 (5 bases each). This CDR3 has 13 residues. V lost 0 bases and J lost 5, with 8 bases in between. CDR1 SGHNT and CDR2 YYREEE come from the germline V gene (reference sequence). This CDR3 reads CASSLAGTETQYF. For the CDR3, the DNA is TGTGCCAGCAGCTTGGCAGGGACGGAGACCCAGTACTTC.

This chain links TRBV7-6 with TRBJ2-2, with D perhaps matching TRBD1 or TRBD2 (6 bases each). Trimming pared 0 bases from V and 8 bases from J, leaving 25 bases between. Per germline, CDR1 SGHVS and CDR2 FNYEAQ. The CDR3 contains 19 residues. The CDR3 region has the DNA TGTGCCAGCAGCTTAGCGACCCAAGGACGAGGGGGGCCCGAAGGGGAGCTGTTTTTT. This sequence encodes CASSLATQGRGGPEGELFF.

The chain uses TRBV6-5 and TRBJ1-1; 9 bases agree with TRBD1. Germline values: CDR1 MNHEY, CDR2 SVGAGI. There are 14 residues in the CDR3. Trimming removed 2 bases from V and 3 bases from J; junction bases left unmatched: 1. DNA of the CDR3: TGTGCCAGCAGTTACAGGACAGGGGACACTGAAGCTTTCTTT. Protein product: CASSYRTGDTEAFF.

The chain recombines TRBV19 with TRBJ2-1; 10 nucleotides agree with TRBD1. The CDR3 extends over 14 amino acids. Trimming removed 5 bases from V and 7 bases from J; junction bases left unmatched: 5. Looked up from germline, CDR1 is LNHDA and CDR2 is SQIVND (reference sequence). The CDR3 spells CASSFGQGGNEQFF. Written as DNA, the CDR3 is TGTGCCAGTAGTTTTGGACAGGGGGGAAATGAGCAGTTCTTC.

The CDR3 region has the DNA TGTGCCAGCAGCGTAGAAGGTGTGGGGGCGTTCAATGAGCAGTTCTTC. It yields the protein CASSVEGVGAFNEQFF. V gene TRBV13 combines with J gene TRBJ2-1; perhaps TRBD1 as D (6 bases). Germline V gives CDR1 PRHDT, CDR2 FYEKMQ (reference sequence). Trimming stripped 5 bases from V and 6 bases from J, with 20 bases between. The CDR3 loop spans 16 amino acids.

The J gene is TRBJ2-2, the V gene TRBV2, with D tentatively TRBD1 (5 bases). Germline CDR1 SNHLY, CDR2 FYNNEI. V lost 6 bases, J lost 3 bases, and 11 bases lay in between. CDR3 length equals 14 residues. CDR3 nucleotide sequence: TGTGCCAGCAGCACTGACAGATACACCGGGGAGCTGTTTTTT. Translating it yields CASSTDRYTGELFF. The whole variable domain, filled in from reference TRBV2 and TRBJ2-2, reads EPEVTQTPSHQVTQMGQEVILRCVPISNHLYFYWYRQILGQKVEFLVSFYNNEISEKSEIFDDQFSVERPDGSNFTLKIRSTKLEDSAMYFCASSTDRYTGELFFGEGSRLTVL.

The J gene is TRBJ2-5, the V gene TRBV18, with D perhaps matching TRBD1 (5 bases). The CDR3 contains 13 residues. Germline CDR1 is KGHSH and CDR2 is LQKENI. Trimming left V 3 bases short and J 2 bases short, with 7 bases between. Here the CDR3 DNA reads TGTGCCAGCTCACCCAGGGAACAAGAGACCCAGTACTTC. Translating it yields CASSPREQETQYF.

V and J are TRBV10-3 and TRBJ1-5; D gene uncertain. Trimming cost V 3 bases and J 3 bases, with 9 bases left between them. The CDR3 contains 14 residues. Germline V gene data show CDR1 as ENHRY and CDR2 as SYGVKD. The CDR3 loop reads CAISDGQLNQPQHF. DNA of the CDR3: TGTGCCATCAGTGATGGGCAGCTCAATCAGCCCCAGCATTTT.

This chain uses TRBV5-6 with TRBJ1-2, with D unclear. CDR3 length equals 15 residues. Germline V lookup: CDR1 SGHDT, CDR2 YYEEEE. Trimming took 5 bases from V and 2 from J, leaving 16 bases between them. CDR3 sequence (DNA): TGTGCCAGCAGTCCCGGCCTCGAAGTGAACTATGGCTACACCTTC. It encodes CASSPGLEVNYGYTF.

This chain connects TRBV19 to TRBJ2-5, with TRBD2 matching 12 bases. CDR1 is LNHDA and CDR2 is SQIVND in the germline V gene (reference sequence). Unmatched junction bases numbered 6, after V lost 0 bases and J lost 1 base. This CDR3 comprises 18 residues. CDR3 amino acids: CASSIELRTSGTQETQYF. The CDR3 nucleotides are TGTGCCAGTAGTATAGAACTTCGGACTAGCGGGACCCAAGAGACCCAGTACTTC.

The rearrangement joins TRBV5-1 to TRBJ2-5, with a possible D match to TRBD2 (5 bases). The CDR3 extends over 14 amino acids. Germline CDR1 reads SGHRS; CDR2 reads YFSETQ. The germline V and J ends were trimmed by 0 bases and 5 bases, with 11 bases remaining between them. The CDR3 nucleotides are TGCGCCAGCAGCTTGGACGCTAGCCGGGAGACCCAGTACTTC. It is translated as CASSLDASRETQYF. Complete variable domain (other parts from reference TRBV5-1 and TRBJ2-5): KAGVTQTPRYLIKTRGQQVTLSCSPISGHRSVSWYQQTPGQGLQFLFEYFSETQRNKGNFPGRFSGRQFSNSRSEMNVSTLELGDSALYLCASSLDASRETQYFGPGTRLLVL.

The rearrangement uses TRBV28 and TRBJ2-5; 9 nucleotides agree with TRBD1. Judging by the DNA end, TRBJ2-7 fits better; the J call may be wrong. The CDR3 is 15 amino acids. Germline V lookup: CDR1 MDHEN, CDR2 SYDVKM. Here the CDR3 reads CAARPQGAFSYEQYF. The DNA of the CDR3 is TGTGCCGCCCGACCACAGGGGGCCTTCTCCTACGAGCAGTACTTC.

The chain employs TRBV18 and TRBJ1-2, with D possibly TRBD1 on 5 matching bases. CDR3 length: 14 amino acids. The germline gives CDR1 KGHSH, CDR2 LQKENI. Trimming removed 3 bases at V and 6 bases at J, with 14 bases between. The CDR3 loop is CASSPDSLADGYTF. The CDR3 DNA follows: TGTGCCAGCTCACCCGACAGTCTCGCGGATGGCTACACCTTC.

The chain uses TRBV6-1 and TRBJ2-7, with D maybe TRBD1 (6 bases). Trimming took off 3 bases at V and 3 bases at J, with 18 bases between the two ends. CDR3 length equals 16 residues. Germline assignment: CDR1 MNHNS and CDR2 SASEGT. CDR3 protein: CASSDPTPGHLYEQYF. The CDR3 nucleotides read TGTGCCAGCAGTGACCCAACACCGGGACACCTCTACGAGCAGTACTTC.

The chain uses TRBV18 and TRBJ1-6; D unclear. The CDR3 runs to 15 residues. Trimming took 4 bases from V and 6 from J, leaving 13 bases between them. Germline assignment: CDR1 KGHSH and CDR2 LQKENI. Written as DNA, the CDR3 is TGTGCCAGCTCACACGGGGTCAACATTAATTCACCCCTCCACTTT. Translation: CASSHGVNINSPLHF.

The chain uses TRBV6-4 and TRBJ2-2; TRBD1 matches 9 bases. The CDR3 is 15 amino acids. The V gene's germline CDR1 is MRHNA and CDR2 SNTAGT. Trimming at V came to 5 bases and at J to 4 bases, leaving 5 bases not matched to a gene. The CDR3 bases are TGTGCCAGCAGTTCAGGACAGGGGTTCACCGGGGAGCTGTTTTTT. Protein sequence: CASSSGQGFTGELFF.

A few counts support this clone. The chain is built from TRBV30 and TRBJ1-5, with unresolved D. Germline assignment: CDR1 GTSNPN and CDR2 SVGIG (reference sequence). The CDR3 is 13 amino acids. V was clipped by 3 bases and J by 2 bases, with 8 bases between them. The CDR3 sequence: CAWSKKGNQPQHF. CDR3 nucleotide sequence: TGTGCCTGGAGCAAGAAGGGCAATCAGCCCCAGCATTTT.

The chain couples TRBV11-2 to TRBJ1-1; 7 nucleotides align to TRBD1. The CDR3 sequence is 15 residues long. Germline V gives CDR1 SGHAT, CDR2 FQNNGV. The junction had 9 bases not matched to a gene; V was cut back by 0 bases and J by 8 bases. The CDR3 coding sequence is TGTGCCAGCAGCTTAGAGGTTGGCGGCAGGGGGGAAGCTTTCTTT. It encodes CASSLEVGGRGEAFF.

CDR3 region: CASVWTGGNSPLHF. Written as DNA, the CDR3 is TGTGCCAGCGTTTGGACAGGGGGAAATTCACCCCTCCACTTT. This chain uses TRBV6-1 with TRBJ1-6; 10 bases align to TRBD1. The CDR3 covers 14 residues. Germline lookup yields CDR1 MNHNS and CDR2 SASEGT. Trimming at V came to 8 bases and at J to 7 bases, leaving 5 bases not matched to a gene.

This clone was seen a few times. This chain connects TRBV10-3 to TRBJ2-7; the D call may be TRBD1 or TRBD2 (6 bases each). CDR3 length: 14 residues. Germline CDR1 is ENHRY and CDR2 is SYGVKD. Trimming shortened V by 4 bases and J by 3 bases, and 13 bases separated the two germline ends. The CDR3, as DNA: TGTGCCATCAGTGGAGGCAAGGGGGGCTACGAGCAGTACTTC. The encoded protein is CAISGGKGGYEQYF.

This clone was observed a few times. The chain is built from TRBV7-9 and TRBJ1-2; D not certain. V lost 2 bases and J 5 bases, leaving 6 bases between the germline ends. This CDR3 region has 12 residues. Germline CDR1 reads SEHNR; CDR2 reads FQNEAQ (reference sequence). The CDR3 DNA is TGTGCCAGCAGCTTACTCCCTTATGGCTACACCTTC. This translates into CASSLLPYGYTF.

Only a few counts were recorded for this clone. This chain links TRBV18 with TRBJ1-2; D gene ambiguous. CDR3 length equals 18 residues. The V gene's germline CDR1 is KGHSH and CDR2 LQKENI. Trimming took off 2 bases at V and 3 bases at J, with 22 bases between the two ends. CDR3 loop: CASSPERKRSSGDYGYTF. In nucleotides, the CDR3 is TGTGCCAGCTCACCAGAGAGGAAGAGGAGTAGCGGGGACTATGGCTACACCTTC.

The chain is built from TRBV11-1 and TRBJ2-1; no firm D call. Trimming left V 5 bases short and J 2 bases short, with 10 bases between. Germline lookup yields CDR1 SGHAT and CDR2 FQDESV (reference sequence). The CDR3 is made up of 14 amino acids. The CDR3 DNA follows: TGTGCCAGCAGCACCATCGACACCTACAATGAGCAGTTCTTC. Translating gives CASSTIDTYNEQFF.